Listed here are 18 T cell receptor beta chains from one sample, sequenced in a study of identical twins. Each CDR3 protein gets one entry after TCRdb re-called the 5' RACE reads with MiXCR. The sample includes a few hundred thousand distinct CDR3 sequences, roughly 9.9% seen only once; the top ten take 3%. The same data also contributed to another study, on yellow fever vaccine responses in identical twins.

The sequenced sample consisted of PBMCs. These receptors were taken from a woman between 18 and 30 years old in good health.

This rearrangement joins TRBV20-1 to TRBJ2-1; 11 nucleotides line up with TRBD2. With V trimmed by 4 bases and J by 6 bases, 14 bases remained unmatched. The CDR3 consists of 17 residues. Germline-derived CDR1 and CDR2 are DFQATT and SNEGSKA (reference sequence). DNA for the CDR3: TGCAGTGCTAACAGGGGAGGACTAGCGGGCAGAAGCAATGAGCAGTTCTTC. It encodes CSANRGGLAGRSNEQFF.

Many counts were recorded for this clonotype. The CDR3 loop is CASSPGGAASNQPQHF. CDR3 nucleotides: TGTGCCAGCAGTCCCGGGGGGGCAGCGAGCAATCAGCCCCAGCATTTT. V is TRBV12-3 or TRBV12-4 and J is TRBJ1-5; D perhaps matches TRBD1 (6 bases). The CDR3 totals 16 residues. V dropped 5 bases and J dropped 1 base, with 15 bases sitting between them.

This clonotype was counted at least ten times. DNA of the CDR3: TGTGCCAGCACCCACCGGGACCCAGCTAGCACAGATACGCAGTATTTT. Translated: CASTHRDPASTDTQYF. The chain has TRBV6-2 or TRBV6-3 and TRBJ2-3; D tentatively reads TRBD1 or TRBD2 (5 bases each). The V gene lost 7 bases and the J gene lost 0 bases, with 17 bases spanning the gap. The CDR3 is 16 amino acids. CDR1 is MNHEY, CDR2 SVGEGT, per germline.

The chain carries TRBV9 and TRBJ1-6, with D possibly being TRBD1 (5 bases). CDR1 is SGDLS, CDR2 YYNGEE, per germline. The V end lost 5 bases, the J end lost 6 bases, and 12 bases lay between the germline ends. CDR3 length equals 14 residues. The CDR3 DNA follows: TGTGCCAGCAGGGCTAAGACAGCTAATTCACCCCTCCACTTT. Its translation: CASRAKTANSPLHF.

This clonotype appeared many times. The chain uses TRBV20-1 and TRBJ2-3; 7 nucleotides match TRBD2. The CDR3 is 15 residues long. The trim removed 5 bases at V and 0 bases at J, leaving 8 bases unmatched. Germline CDR1 DFQATT, CDR2 SNEGSKA (reference sequence). The CDR3 region is CSARSGSTSTDTQYF. CDR3 nucleotide sequence: TGCAGTGCTCGTAGCGGGTCGACTAGCACAGATACGCAGTATTTT.

The chain joins TRBV4-1 to TRBJ2-3, with a possible D match to TRBD2 (5 bases). CDR3 length: 15 residues. Germline V lookup: CDR1 MGHRA, CDR2 YSYEKL. Between the trimmed V and J ends, which lost 2 bases and 4 bases, there was a span of 13 bases. The CDR3 reads CASSQTPGSADTQYF. In DNA, the CDR3 is TGCGCCAGCAGCCAAACCCCGGGTAGCGCAGATACGCAGTATTTT.

V gene TRBV29-1 combines with J gene TRBJ2-4, with unresolved D. The CDR3 consists of 13 residues. Trimming shortened V by 7 bases and J by 1 base, and 11 bases separated the two germline ends. Germline V gene sequence: CDR1 SQVTM, CDR2 ANQGSEA. DNA of the CDR3: TGCAGCGCCCGGGCCTGGGCCAAAAACATTCAGTACTTC. This codes for CSARAWAKNIQYF.

This clonotype was recorded at least ten times. This chain joins TRBV4-3 and TRBJ1-1; 11 bases line up with TRBD1. CDR1 LGHNA and CDR2 YSLEER come from the germline V gene. Trimming cost V 2 bases and J 6 bases; bases outside gene matches: 11. The CDR3 sequence is 17 residues long. In DNA form, the CDR3 reads TGCGCCAGCAGCCAATTTCTACGACCGGGACAGGGGGCTGAAGCTTTCTTT. It is translated as CASSQFLRPGQGAEAFF.

This clonotype was seen a few times. The CDR3 DNA reads TGTGCCACCAGCAGGGAAGCTTATAGCAATCAGCCCCAGCATTTT. Its protein product is CATSREAYSNQPQHF. V gene TRBV15 combines with J gene TRBJ1-5; D gene unclear. V was trimmed by 3 bases and J by 0 bases, leaving 9 bases between them. Germline lookup yields CDR1 LNHNV and CDR2 YYDKDF (reference sequence). The CDR3 length is 15 residues.

The genes are TRBV19 and TRBJ2-1; D is undetermined. Germline V lookup: CDR1 LNHDA, CDR2 SQIVND (reference sequence). The CDR3 consists of 12 residues. V was pared by 5 bases and J by 8 bases, with 10 bases between. Here the CDR3 reads CASSGLAYEQFF. CDR3 nucleotide sequence: TGTGCCAGTAGTGGGTTGGCATATGAGCAGTTCTTC. Combining the CDR3 with reference TRBV19 and TRBJ2-1 gives the whole variable domain DGGITQSPKYLFRKEGQNVTLSCEQNLNHDAMYWYRQDPGQGLRLIYYSQIVNDFQKGDIAEGYSVSREKKESFPLTVTSAQKNPTAFYLCASSGLAYEQFFGPGTRLTVL.

This clonotype has a handful of counts. Written as DNA, the CDR3 is TGTGCCAGCAGCTTAGCGCTGAAGAGGACTAGCGGGAGCACAGATACGCAGTATTTT. Translated, it gives CASSLALKRTSGSTDTQYF. This chain joins TRBV11-1 and TRBJ2-3; 11 nucleotides agree with TRBD2. The CDR3 is made up of 19 amino acids. The ends lost 0 bases at V and 0 bases at J; junction bases unmatched: 8. Germline V lookup: CDR1 SGHAT, CDR2 FQDESV (reference sequence).

This clonotype was counted only a few times. The V and J genes are TRBV7-9 and TRBJ2-4; TRBD1 aligns across 7 bases. Losses at the gene ends were 4 bases for V and 6 bases for J; bases not matched to a gene: 9. Germline V gene data show CDR1 as SEHNR and CDR2 as FQNEAQ (reference sequence). The CDR3 is 15 residues long. CDR3 in amino acids: CASSSPDRDPNIQYF. The CDR3 nucleotides read TGTGCCAGCAGCTCGCCAGACAGGGATCCAAACATTCAGTACTTC.

Ten or more counts support this clonotype. The chain recombines TRBV7-9 with TRBJ2-3; TRBD2 might be the D (5 bases). The CDR3 covers 15 residues. The V end lost 11 bases, the J end lost 4 bases, and 22 bases lay between the germline ends. Per germline, CDR1 SEHNR and CDR2 FQNEAQ (reference sequence). DNA of the CDR3: TGTGCCGCCCACCCGGCGGGTCCAGACCCAGATACGCAGTATTTT. Amino acid sequence: CAAHPAGPDPDTQYF.

The V and J genes are TRBV20-1 and TRBJ2-5, with D perhaps matching TRBD1 (5 bases). This CDR3 has 13 residues. V was shortened by 3 bases and J by 4 bases, with 12 bases between the two germline ends. Germline V gene lookup returns CDR1 DFQATT and CDR2 SNEGSKA (reference sequence). The CDR3 here is CSARDTPRETQYF. The CDR3 nucleotides are TGCAGTGCTAGGGACACCCCACGAGAGACCCAGTACTTC.

The table lists this clonotype with many counts. At one end, the junction sequence differs from germline, possibly due to a read error. This sequence joins TRBV7-7 and TRBJ2-2; D perhaps matches TRBD2 (5 bases). The CDR3 has 13 amino acids. Per the germline V gene, CDR1 is SSHAT and CDR2 is FNYEAQ (reference sequence). This CDR3 reads CASSPLATGELFF. The CDR3 bases are TGTGCTAGCAGCCCTCTAGCTACCGGGGAGCTGTTTTTT.

This clonotype came up a few times. The rearrangement links TRBV9 to TRBJ2-3, with 8 bases lining up with TRBD2. The germline CDR1 and CDR2 sequences are SGDLS and YYNGEE. V trimming: 0 bases; J trimming: 11 bases; junction bases outside the gene matches: 5. This CDR3 region has 13 residues. DNA of the CDR3: TGTGCCAGCAGCGTAGATGTTAGCGGGGTGCAGTATTTT. Translated, it gives CASSVDVSGVQYF.

This chain connects TRBV5-1 to TRBJ1-4; D possibly corresponds to TRBD1 (6 bases). V dropped 5 bases and J dropped 7 bases, with 21 bases sitting between them. Germline V gives CDR1 SGHRS, CDR2 YFSETQ. The CDR3 has 16 amino acids. This chain's CDR3 is CASRLGPDRRSEKLFF. CDR3 nucleotide sequence: TGCGCCAGCAGACTTGGCCCGGACAGAAGATCTGAAAAACTGTTTTTT. The full variable domain, rest sourced from reference TRBV5-1 and TRBJ1-4, is KAGVTQTPRYLIKTRGQQVTLSCSPISGHRSVSWYQQTPGQGLQFLFEYFSETQRNKGNFPGRFSGRQFSNSRSEMNVSTLELGDSALYLCASRLGPDRRSEKLFFGSGTQLSVL.

The chain couples TRBV9 to TRBJ2-5; either TRBD1 or TRBD2 may fit D (5 bases each). V was shortened by 0 bases and J by 4 bases, with 13 bases between the two germline ends. The CDR3 is made up of 15 amino acids. The germline CDR1 and CDR2 sequences are SGDLS and YYNGEE. The CDR3 is CASSVAPRGVETQYF. CDR3 sequence (DNA): TGTGCCAGCAGCGTAGCTCCTCGAGGGGTAGAGACCCAGTACTTC.